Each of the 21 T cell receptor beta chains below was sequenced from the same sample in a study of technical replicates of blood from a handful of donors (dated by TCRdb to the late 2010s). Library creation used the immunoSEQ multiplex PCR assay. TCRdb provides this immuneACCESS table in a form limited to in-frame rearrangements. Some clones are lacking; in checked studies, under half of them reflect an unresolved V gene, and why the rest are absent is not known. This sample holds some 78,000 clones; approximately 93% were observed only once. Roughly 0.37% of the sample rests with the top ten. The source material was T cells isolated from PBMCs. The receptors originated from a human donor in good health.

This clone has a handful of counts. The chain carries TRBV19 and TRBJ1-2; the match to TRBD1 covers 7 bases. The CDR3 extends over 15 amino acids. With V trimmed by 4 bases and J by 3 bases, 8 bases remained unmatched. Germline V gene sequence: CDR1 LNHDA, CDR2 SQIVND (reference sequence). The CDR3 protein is CASSKGDSFDYGYTF. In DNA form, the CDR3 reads TGTGCCAGTAGTAAAGGGGACAGTTTTGACTATGGCTACACCTTC.

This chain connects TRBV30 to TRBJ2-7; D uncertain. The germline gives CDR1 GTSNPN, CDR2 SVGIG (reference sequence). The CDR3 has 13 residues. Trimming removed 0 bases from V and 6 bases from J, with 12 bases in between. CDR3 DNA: TGTGCCTGGAGTGTACGAGAGCCCCCCGAGCAGTACTTC. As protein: CAWSVREPPEQYF.

The CDR3 nucleotides are TGTGCCAGCAGCCAAGAGGAGACAGGGGCCTACGAGCAGTACTTC. Translated: CASSQEETGAYEQYF. The chain recombines TRBV4-2 with TRBJ2-7; TRBD1 matches at 8 bases. The CDR3 extends over 15 amino acids. Germline V lookup: CDR1 LGHNA, CDR2 YNFKEQ. V was pared by 0 bases and J by 2 bases, with 3 bases of the junction left unmatched.

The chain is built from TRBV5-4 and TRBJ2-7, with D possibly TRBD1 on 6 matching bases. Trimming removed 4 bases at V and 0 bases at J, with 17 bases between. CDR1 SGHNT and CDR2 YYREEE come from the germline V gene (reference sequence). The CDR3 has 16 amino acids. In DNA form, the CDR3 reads TGTGCCAGCAGCGTAACTCCGGGACATAACTCCTACGAGCAGTACTTC. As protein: CASSVTPGHNSYEQYF.

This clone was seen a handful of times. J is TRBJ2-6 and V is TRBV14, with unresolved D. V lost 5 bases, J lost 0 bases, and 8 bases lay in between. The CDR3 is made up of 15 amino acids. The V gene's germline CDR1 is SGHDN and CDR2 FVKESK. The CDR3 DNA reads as TGTGCCAGCAGCTTACAGAACTCTGGGGCCAACGTCCTGACTTTC. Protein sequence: CASSLQNSGANVLTF.

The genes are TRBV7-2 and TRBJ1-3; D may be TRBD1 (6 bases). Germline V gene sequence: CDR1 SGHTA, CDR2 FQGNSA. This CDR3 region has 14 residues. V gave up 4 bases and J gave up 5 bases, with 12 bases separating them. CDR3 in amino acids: CASSSGQSRNTIYF. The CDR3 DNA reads TGTGCCAGCAGCTCCGGACAGAGTAGAAACACCATATATTTT.

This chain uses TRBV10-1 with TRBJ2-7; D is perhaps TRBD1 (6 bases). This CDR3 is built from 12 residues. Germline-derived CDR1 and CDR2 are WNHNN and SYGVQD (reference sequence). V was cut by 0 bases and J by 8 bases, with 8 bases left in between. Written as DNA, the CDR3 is TGCGCCAGCAGTGAGTCCACAGGGAAGCAGTACTTC. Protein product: CASSESTGKQYF.

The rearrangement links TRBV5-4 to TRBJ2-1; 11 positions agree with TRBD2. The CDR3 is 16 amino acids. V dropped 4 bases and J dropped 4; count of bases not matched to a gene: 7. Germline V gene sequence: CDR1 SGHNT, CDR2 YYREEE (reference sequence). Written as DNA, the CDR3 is TGTGCCAGCAGCGGGGTGGCTAGCGGGAGGTACAATGAGCAGTTCTTC. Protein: CASSGVASGRYNEQFF.

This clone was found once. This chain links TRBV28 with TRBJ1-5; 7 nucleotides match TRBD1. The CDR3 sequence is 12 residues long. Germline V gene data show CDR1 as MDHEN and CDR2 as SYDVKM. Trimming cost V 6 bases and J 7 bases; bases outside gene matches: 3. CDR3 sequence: CASRTGHQPQHF. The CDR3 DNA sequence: TGTGCCAGCAGGACAGGGCACCAGCCCCAGCATTTT.

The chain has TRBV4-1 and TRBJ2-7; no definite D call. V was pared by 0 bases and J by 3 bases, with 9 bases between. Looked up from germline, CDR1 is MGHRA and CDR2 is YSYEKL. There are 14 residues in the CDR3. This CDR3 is CASSQDPSLYEQYF. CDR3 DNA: TGCGCCAGCAGCCAAGATCCCTCACTCTACGAGCAGTACTTC.

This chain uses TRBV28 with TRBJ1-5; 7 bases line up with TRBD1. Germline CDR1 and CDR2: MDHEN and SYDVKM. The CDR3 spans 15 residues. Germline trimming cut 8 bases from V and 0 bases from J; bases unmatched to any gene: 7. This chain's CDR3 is CASATGDLSNQPQHF. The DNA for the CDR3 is TGTGCCAGCGCCACAGGGGACCTTAGCAATCAGCCCCAGCATTTT.

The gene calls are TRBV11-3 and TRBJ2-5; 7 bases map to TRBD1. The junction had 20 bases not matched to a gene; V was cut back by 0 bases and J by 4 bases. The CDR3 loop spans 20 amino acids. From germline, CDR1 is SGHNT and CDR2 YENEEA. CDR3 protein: CASSLDFLGSRGPRGETQYF. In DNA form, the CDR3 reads TGTGCCAGCAGCTTAGACTTTTTGGGAAGTAGGGGGCCAAGAGGAGAGACCCAGTACTTC.

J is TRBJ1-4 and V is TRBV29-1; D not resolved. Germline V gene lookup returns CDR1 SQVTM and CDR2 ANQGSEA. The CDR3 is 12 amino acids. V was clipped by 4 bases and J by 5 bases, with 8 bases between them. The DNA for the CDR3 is TGCAGCGTTGGGGCCGCGAATGAAAAACTGTTTTTT. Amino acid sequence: CSVGAANEKLFF.

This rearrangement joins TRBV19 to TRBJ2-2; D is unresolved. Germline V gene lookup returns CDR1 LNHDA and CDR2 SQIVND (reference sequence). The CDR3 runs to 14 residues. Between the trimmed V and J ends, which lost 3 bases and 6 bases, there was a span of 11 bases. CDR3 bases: TGTGCCAGTAGTATGGTTGGCTCCTCCGGGGAGCTGTTTTTT. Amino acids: CASSMVGSSGELFF.

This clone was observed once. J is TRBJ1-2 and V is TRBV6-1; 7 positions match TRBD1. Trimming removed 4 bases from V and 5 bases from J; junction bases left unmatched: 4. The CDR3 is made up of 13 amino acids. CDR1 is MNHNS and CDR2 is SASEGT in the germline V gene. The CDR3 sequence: CASSVTGKYGYTF. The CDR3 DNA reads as TGTGCCAGCAGTGTGACAGGGAAGTATGGCTACACCTTC.

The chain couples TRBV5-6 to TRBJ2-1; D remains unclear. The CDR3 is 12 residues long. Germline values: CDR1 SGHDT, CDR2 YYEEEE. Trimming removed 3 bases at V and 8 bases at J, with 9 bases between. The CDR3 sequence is CASSSVSHEQFF. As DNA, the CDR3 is TGTGCCAGCAGCTCCGTCAGTCATGAGCAGTTCTTC.

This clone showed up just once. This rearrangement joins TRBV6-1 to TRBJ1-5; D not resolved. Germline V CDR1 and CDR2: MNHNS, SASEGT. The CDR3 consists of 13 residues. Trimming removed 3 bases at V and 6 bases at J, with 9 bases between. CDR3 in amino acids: CASSDFSGQPQHF. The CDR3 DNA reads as TGTGCCAGCAGTGATTTTTCCGGTCAGCCCCAGCATTTT.

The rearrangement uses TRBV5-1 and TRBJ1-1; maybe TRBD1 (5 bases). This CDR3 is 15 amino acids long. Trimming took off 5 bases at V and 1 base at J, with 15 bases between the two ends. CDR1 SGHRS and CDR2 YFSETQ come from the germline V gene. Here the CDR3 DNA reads TGCGCCAGCAGTTGGAGGGACGGGAGGAACACTGAAGCTTTCTTT. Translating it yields CASSWRDGRNTEAFF.

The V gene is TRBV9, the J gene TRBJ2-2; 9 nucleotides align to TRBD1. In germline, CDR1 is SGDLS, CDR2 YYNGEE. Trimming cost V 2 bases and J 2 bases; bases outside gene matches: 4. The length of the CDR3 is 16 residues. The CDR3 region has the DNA TGTGCCAGCAGCGTGAGACAGGGGGTCAACACCGGGGAGCTGTTTTTT. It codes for CASSVRQGVNTGELFF.

The CDR3 loop reads CASSSQLTSDEQFF. The CDR3 coding sequence is TGCGCCAGCAGCTCGCAACTTACTAGCGACGAGCAGTTCTTC. The J gene is TRBJ2-1, the V gene TRBV5-1; 7 bases line up with TRBD2. V was clipped by 3 bases and J by 10 bases; unmatched bases: 10. The CDR3 length is 14 residues. CDR1 and CDR2 (germline): SGHRS, YFSETQ.

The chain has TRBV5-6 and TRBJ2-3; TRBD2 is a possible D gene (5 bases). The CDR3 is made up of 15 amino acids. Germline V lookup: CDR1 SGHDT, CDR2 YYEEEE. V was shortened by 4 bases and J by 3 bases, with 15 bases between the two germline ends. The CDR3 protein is CASSDPDWGTDTQYF. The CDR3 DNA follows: TGTGCCAGCAGCGATCCGGACTGGGGAACAGATACGCAGTATTTT.